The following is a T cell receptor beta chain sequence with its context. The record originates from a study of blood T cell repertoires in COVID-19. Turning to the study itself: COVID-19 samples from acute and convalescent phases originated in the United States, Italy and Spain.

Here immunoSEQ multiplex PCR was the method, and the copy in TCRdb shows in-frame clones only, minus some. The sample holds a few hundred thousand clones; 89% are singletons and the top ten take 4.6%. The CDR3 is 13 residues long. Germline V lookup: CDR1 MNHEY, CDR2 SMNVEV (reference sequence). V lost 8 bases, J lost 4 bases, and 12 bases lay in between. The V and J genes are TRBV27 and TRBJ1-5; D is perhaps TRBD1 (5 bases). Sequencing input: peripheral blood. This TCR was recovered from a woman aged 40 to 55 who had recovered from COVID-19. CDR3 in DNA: TGTGCCAGCGGCGGGACTCCTAATCAGCCCCAGCATTTT. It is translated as CASGGTPNQPQHF.